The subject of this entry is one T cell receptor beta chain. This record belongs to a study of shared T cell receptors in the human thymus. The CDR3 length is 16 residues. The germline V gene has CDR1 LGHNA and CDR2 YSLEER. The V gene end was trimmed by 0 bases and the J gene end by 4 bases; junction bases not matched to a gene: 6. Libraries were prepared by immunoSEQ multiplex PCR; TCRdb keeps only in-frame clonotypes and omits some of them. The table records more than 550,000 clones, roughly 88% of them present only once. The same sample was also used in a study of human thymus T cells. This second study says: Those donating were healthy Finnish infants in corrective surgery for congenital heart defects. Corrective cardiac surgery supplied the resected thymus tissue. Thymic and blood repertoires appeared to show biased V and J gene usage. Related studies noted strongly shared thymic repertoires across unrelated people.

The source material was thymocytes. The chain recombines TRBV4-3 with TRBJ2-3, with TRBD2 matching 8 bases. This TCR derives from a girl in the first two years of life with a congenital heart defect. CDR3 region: CASSQEAGLVADTQYF. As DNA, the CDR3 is TGCGCCAGCAGCCAAGAGGCGGGACTAGTCGCAGATACGCAGTATTTT.